One and the same sample provided the 9 T cell receptor beta chains below, sequenced in a study of T cell repertoires in cytomegalovirus infection. MiXCR, applied by TCRdb to the reads, yields one record per CDR3 protein. The table has a few hundred thousand distinct CDR3 sequences, roughly 9.5% seen once. The specimen sequenced was PBMCs. The receptors shown here come from a human donor in good health (CMV status not recorded). Some clones in this sample may be carry-over from other donors' samples.

In the case of this clonotype: This could be a read error, since a much larger clone is one nucleotide away. Because it lacks the conserved phenylalanine or tryptophan at the end, this CDR3 is likely a read error. The V call is TRBV7-3, the J call TRBJ2-2; 12 bases map to TRBD2. This CDR3 has 20 residues. Germline V CDR1 and CDR2: SGHTA, FQGTGA. J was trimmed by 5 bases and V by 4 bases; bases with no gene match: 17. The CDR3 DNA reads as TGTGCCAGCAGCTCCTGGACTAGCGGGATGGTGGGAAGAAGAACCGGGGAGCTGTTTCTT. Its translation: CASSSWTSGMVGRRTGELFL.

This clonotype was detected ten times or more. V is TRBV7-8 and J is TRBJ1-1; 8 bases are a match to TRBD1. Germline V gives CDR1 SGHVS, CDR2 FQNEAQ. The CDR3 loop spans 15 amino acids. Trimming took 1 base from V and 0 from J; bases not matched to a gene: 1. CDR3: CASSLGQGMNTEAFF. The DNA for the CDR3 is TGTGCCAGCAGCTTAGGACAGGGGATGAACACTGAAGCTTTCTTT.

Only a few counts were recorded for this clonotype. V usage is TRBV6-6 and J usage is TRBJ2-3; no clear D. V lost 2 bases and J lost 0, with 15 bases in between. The CDR3 contains 17 residues. Germline V gene sequence: CDR1 MNHNY, CDR2 SVGAGI (reference sequence). CDR3 sequence: CASSYTRVRASTDTQYF. The CDR3 DNA sequence: TGTGCCAGCAGTTACACCCGTGTTAGAGCCAGCACAGATACGCAGTATTTT.

This chain joins TRBV28 and TRBJ2-2, with 10 positions matching TRBD2. The CDR3 covers 14 residues. Germline trimming cut 9 bases from V and 2 bases from J; bases unmatched to any gene: 3. Per germline, CDR1 MDHEN and CDR2 SYDVKM. The CDR3 region has the DNA TGTGCCAGTAGACTAGCGGGTAACACCGGGGAGCTGTTTTTT. Its protein product is CASRLAGNTGELFF.

The chain carries TRBV20-1 and TRBJ1-1; 9 nucleotides match TRBD1. V lost 3 bases and J lost 4; bases outside the gene matches: 6. The CDR3 consists of 14 residues. Germline CDR1 reads DFQATT; CDR2 reads SNEGSKA (reference sequence). The CDR3 DNA reads as TGCAGTGCTAGGAGTGACAGGGGGTTCACTGAAGCTTTCTTT. This translates into CSARSDRGFTEAFF.

V usage is TRBV19 and J usage is TRBJ2-2; D not resolved. Germline V gene sequence: CDR1 LNHDA, CDR2 SQIVND (reference sequence). There are 14 residues in the CDR3. The V end lost 4 bases, the J end lost 4 bases, and 10 bases lay between the germline ends. The CDR3 DNA reads as TGTGCCAGTAGTAGGGGTCAATTCACCGGGGAGCTGTTTTTT. Encoded protein: CASSRGQFTGELFF.

This clonotype was seen repeatedly, ten times or more. The chain couples TRBV7-9 to TRBJ2-7; D unresolved. The CDR3 loop spans 12 amino acids. With 4 bases removed from V and 2 bases from J, the gap between germline ends came to 6 bases. Germline V gene lookup returns CDR1 SEHNR and CDR2 FQNEAQ (reference sequence). In DNA form, the CDR3 reads TGTGCCAGCAGCTCTTTACCCTACGAGCAGTACTTC. This encodes CASSSLPYEQYF.

This clonotype was recorded many times. The chain is built from TRBV6-1 and TRBJ1-6, with D tentatively TRBD1 (6 bases). From germline, CDR1 is MNHNS and CDR2 SASEGT. The CDR3 sequence is 18 residues long. Trimming cost V 0 bases and J 4 bases, with 16 bases left between them. CDR3 sequence: CASSEASLGQFYNSPLHF. Written as DNA, the CDR3 is TGTGCCAGCAGTGAAGCATCCCTTGGACAGTTTTATAATTCACCCCTCCACTTT.

In this sample, this clonotype turned up many times. The gene calls are TRBV11-2 and TRBJ2-3, with 9 bases identical to TRBD2. V dropped 4 bases and J dropped 6; count of bases not matched to a gene: 5. The CDR3 runs to 14 residues. The germline gives CDR1 SGHAT, CDR2 FQNNGV. The CDR3 sequence: CASSSLAGVDTQYF. CDR3 DNA sequence: TGTGCCAGCAGCTCGTTAGCGGGAGTGGATACGCAGTATTTT.